The clone carrying this TCR beta chain is classed as medium-sized. The method was immunoSEQ multiplex PCR; TCRdb's version includes in-frame clones alone and lacks a portion of them. The repertoire holds 45,000 to 65,000 clones, approximately 86% seen once, with about 14% in the top ten. The sample belongs to a study of identifying expanded T cells in peripheral blood. Looked up from germline, CDR1 is SGHNT and CDR2 is YYREEE (reference sequence). With 2 bases removed from V and 2 bases from J, the gap between germline ends came to 14 bases. The CDR3 consists of 15 residues. Sequenced material: blood. The receptor's source is a person aged 18-70 years in good health. The chain links TRBV5-4 to TRBJ2-7; D not resolved. CDR3 bases: TGTGCCAGCAGCTTTTACCGGCCGCAGCCCTACGAGCAGTACGTC. Its translation is CASSFYRPQPYEQYV.